The next 14 T cell receptor beta chains were all read from a single sample in a study of T cells in localized non-small cell lung cancer. Assay used: immunoSEQ multiplex PCR; TCRdb lists only in-frame clones, some missing. Found here are about 70,000 clones, about 86% of them singletons; the top ten hold 20% to 25%. Sequenced here: peripheral blood, sampled before any cancer treatment. All receptors come from a male donor at least 60 years old with stage III squamous cell lung carcinoma.

The chain uses TRBV28 and TRBJ2-5, with TRBD1 as a possible D gene (5 bases). Per the germline V gene, CDR1 is MDHEN and CDR2 is SYDVKM. Trimming stripped 5 bases from V and 4 bases from J, with 8 bases between. The CDR3 consists of 12 residues. The CDR3 protein is CASSRQRETQYF. CDR3 DNA sequence: TGTGCCAGCAGTCGACAGAGAGAGACCCAGTACTTC.

CDR3 loop: CASSQGLALPNEQFF. The CDR3 nucleotides are TGTGCCAGCAGCCAAGGACTAGCGCTCCCCAATGAGCAGTTCTTC. This rearrangement joins TRBV4-2 to TRBJ2-1, with 8 bases identical to TRBD2. V was pared by 1 base and J by 6 bases, with 5 bases of the junction left unmatched. The CDR3 is made up of 15 amino acids. Germline CDR1 is LGHNA and CDR2 is YNFKEQ.

The chain links TRBV7-2 to TRBJ2-3; a possible D gene is TRBD1 (5 bases). Germline V lookup: CDR1 SGHTA, CDR2 FQGNSA. V was clipped by 0 bases and J by 2 bases, with 9 bases between them. This CDR3 is 15 amino acids long. In nucleotides, the CDR3 is TGTGCCAGCAGCTTAGCGGGGCAGGACACAGATACGCAGTATTTT. Amino acids: CASSLAGQDTDTQYF.

The V and J genes are TRBV6-1 and TRBJ1-6; no reliable D call. The CDR3 has 14 amino acids. Trimming left V 6 bases short and J 6 bases short, with 12 bases between. Germline V gene sequence: CDR1 MNHNS, CDR2 SASEGT. The CDR3 bases are TGTGCCAGCAGGCCCACAGAGCTTAATTCACCCCTCCACTTT. The encoded protein is CASRPTELNSPLHF.

This sequence joins TRBV30 and TRBJ2-3; no firm D call. CDR1 is GTSNPN and CDR2 is SVGIG in the germline V gene (reference sequence). Trimming removed 0 bases at V and 6 bases at J, with 4 bases between. The length of the CDR3 is 11 residues. The chain's CDR3 is CAWSVRDTQYF. CDR3 nucleotide sequence: TGTGCCTGGAGTGTTAGGGATACGCAGTATTTT.

V gene TRBV7-9 combines with J gene TRBJ2-3; D not certain. The CDR3 runs 15 residues. V lost 2 bases and J lost 0, with 9 bases in between. Germline V gene data show CDR1 as SEHNR and CDR2 as FQNEAQ (reference sequence). CDR3 sequence (DNA): TGTGCCAGCAGCTTAAGGGCGGTTAGCACAGATACGCAGTATTTT. Its protein is CASSLRAVSTDTQYF.

The chain employs TRBV2 and TRBJ2-7; 11 positions match TRBD1. J lost 4 bases, V lost 5 bases, and 4 bases had no gene match. Germline V gene sequence: CDR1 SNHLY, CDR2 FYNNEI. This CDR3 contains 14 residues. The CDR3 loop is CASSKDRGLYEQYF. For the CDR3, the DNA is TGTGCCAGCAGTAAGGACAGGGGGCTGTACGAGCAGTACTTC.

This clone was found once. One junction end disagrees with the germline gene, perhaps due to a read error. The chain carries TRBV5-1 and TRBJ2-2, with D unresolved. CDR3 length equals 12 residues. CDR1 and CDR2 (germline): SGHRS, YFSETQ. CDR3 nucleotide sequence: TGCGCCAGCAGCTTGGGAAGCTTCCCCCCCGTTTTT. Protein sequence: CASSLGSFPPVF. The full variable domain, in which reference TRBV5-1 and TRBJ2-2 provide the parts outside the CDR3, is KAGVTQTPRYLIKTRGQQVTLSCSPISGHRSVSWYQQTPGQGLQFLFEYFSETQRNKGNFPGRFSGRQFSNSRSEMNVSTLELGDSALYLCASSLGSFPPVFGEGSRLTVL.

CDR3 sequence: CAWSVPKGALISGNTIYF. DNA for the CDR3: TGTGCCTGGAGTGTACCAAAGGGAGCTTTAATCTCTGGAAACACCATATATTTT. The rearrangement uses TRBV30 and TRBJ1-3; no clear D gene. This CDR3 has 18 residues. The germline V and J ends were trimmed by 0 bases and 0 bases, with 18 bases remaining between them. Germline-derived CDR1 and CDR2 are GTSNPN and SVGIG (reference sequence).

The V gene is TRBV21-1, the J gene TRBJ2-6; TRBD1 reflects the table's D call only, with no check against the DNA. TRBV21-1 is a recognized pseudogene. The CDR3 runs 18 residues. CDR3 sequence reads: CASSKSPDSSSGANVLTF. CDR3 bases: TGTGCCAGCAGCAAAAGCCCGGACAGTTCCTCTGGGGCCAACGTCCTGACTTTC.

A single count supports this clone. This sequence joins TRBV4-3 and TRBJ2-1, with 9 nucleotides matching TRBD2. The CDR3 extends over 17 amino acids. Trimming removed 3 bases from V and 0 bases from J; junction bases left unmatched: 6. Germline loops: CDR1 LGHNA, CDR2 YSLEER. CDR3: CASSQGIAGDSYNEQFF. DNA for the CDR3: TGCGCCAGCAGCCAGGGGATAGCGGGGGACTCCTACAATGAGCAGTTCTTC.

This chain connects TRBV5-4 to TRBJ1-3; no clear D gene. CDR1 SGHNT and CDR2 YYREEE come from the germline V gene (reference sequence). The V gene lost 2 bases and the J gene lost 0 bases, with 9 bases spanning the gap. CDR3 length: 15 residues. The CDR3 DNA sequence: TGTGCCAGCAGCTTAAGGCAGACCTCTGGAAACACCATATATTTT. Protein sequence: CASSLRQTSGNTIYF. Filled out from reference TRBV5-4 and TRBJ1-3, the complete variable domain reads ETGVTQSPTHLIKTRGQQVTLRCSSQSGHNTVSWYQQALGQGPQFIFQYYREEENGRGNFPPRFSGLQFPNYSSELNVNALELDDSALYLCASSLRQTSGNTIYFGEGSWLTVV.

V usage is TRBV6-1 and J usage is TRBJ1-2; D possibly corresponds to TRBD1 (5 bases). The CDR3 sequence is 15 residues long. The ends were cut back, 1 base at V and 5 bases at J, with 14 bases in the middle. CDR1 is MNHNS, CDR2 SASEGT, per germline. The DNA of the CDR3 is TGTGCCAGCAGTGAAGTTGGGGGGACCCGTTATGGCTACACCTTC. It codes for CASSEVGGTRYGYTF.

The V gene is TRBV19, the J gene TRBJ2-3; TRBD1 is a possible D gene (6 bases). V gave up 5 bases and J gave up 5 bases, with 14 bases separating them. The CDR3 consists of 14 residues. The V gene's germline CDR1 is LNHDA and CDR2 SQIVND (reference sequence). The CDR3 is CASSFGLDRDTQYF. The CDR3 bases are TGTGCCAGTAGTTTTGGTTTGGACAGAGATACGCAGTATTTT.